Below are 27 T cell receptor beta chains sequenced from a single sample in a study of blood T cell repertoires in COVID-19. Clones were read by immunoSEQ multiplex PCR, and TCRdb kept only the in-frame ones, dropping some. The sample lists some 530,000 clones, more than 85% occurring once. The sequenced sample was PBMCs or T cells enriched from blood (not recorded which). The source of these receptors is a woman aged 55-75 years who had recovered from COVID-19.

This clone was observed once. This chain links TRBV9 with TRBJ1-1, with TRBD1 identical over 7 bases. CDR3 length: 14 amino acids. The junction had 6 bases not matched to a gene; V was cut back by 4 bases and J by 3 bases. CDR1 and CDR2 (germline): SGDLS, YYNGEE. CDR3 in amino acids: CASSLRTGDTEAFF. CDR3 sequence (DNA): TGTGCCAGCAGCCTCCGCACAGGGGACACTGAAGCTTTCTTT. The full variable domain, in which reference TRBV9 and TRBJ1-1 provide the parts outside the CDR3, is DSGVTQTPKHLITATGQRVTLRCSPRSGDLSVYWYQQSLDQGLQFLIQYYNGEERAKGNILERFSAQQFPDLHSELNLSSLELGDSALYFCASSLRTGDTEAFFGQGTRLTVV.

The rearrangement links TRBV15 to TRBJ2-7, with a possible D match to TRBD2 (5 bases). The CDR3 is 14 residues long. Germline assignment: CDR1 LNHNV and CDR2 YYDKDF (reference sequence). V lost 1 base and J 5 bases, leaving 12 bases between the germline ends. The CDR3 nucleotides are TGTGCCACCAGCAGAGCGCTAGCCCTAGACGAGCAGTACGTC. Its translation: CATSRALALDEQYV.

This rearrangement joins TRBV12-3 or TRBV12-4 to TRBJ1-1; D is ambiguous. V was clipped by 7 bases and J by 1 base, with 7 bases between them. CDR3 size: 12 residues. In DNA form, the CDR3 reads TGTGCCAGCATCTATTCGAACACTGAAGCTTTCTTT. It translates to CASIYSNTEAFF.

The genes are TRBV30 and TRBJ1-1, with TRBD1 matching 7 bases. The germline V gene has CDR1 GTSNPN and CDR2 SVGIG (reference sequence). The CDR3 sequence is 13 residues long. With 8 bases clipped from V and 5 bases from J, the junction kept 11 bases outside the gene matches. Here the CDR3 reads CASTRGGDTEAFF. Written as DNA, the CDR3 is TGTGCCAGCACGAGAGGGGGCGATACTGAAGCTTTCTTT.

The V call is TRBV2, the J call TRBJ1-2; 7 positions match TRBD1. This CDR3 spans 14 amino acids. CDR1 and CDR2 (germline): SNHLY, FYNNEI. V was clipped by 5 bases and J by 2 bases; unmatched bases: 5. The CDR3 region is CASSPTGVNYGYTF. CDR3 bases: TGTGCCAGCAGTCCTACAGGGGTGAACTATGGCTACACCTTC. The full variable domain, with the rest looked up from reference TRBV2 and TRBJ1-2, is EPEVTQTPSHQVTQMGQEVILRCVPISNHLYFYWYRQILGQKVEFLVSFYNNEISEKSEIFDDQFSVERPDGSNFTLKIRSTKLEDSAMYFCASSPTGVNYGYTFGSGTRLTVV.

CDR3 residues: CASSLTGWVGETQYF. The CDR3 coding sequence is TGTGCCAGCAGTCTCACTGGATGGGTCGGGGAGACCCAGTACTTC. The genes are TRBV28 and TRBJ2-5; D ambiguous. Germline V gene sequence: CDR1 MDHEN, CDR2 SYDVKM. The CDR3 runs to 15 residues. The V and J ends lost 5 bases and 5 bases respectively, with 18 bases between them.

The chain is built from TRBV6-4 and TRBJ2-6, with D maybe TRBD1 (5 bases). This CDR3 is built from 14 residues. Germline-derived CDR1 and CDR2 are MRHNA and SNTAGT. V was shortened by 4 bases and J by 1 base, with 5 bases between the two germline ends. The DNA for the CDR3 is TGTGCCAGCAGTGGGACATCTGGGGCCAACGTCCTGACTTTC. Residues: CASSGTSGANVLTF.

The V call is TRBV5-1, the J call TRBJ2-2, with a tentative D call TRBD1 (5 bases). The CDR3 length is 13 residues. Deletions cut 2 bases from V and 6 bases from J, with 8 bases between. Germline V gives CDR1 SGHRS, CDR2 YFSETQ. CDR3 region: CASSFQGAGELFF. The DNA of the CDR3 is TGCGCCAGCAGCTTCCAGGGTGCCGGGGAGCTGTTTTTT.

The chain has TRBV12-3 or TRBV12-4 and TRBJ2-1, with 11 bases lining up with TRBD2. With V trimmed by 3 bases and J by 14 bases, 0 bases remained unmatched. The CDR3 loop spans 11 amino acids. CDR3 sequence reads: CASSFSGREFF. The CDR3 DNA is TGTGCCAGCAGTTTTAGCGGGAGGGAGTTCTTC.

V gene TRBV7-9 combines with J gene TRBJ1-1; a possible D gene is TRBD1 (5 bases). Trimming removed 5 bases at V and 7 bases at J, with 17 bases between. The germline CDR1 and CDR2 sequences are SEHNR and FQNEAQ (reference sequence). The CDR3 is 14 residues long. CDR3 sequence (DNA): TGTGCCAGCAGCCCTCGGGGGGGGTATAGTGAAGCTTTCTTT. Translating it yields CASSPRGGYSEAFF.

The CDR3 region has the DNA TGTGCCAGTAGTATAGATCTGTGGGGAGATTGGAAAGAGACCCAGTACTTC. Translation gives CASSIDLWGDWKETQYF. The J gene is TRBJ2-5, the V gene TRBV19; tentatively, D is TRBD2 (5 bases). Germline CDR1 is LNHDA and CDR2 is SQIVND (reference sequence). The CDR3 runs 17 residues. V was trimmed by 0 bases and J by 3 bases, leaving 17 bases between them.

The CDR3 is CATSSTGFAGELFF. DNA of the CDR3: TGTGCCACCAGTTCAACAGGATTTGCCGGGGAGCTGTTTTTT. The chain is built from TRBV24-1 and TRBJ2-2, with a possible D match to TRBD1 (5 bases). CDR1 is KGHDR, CDR2 SFDVKD, per germline. V was shortened by 6 bases and J by 6 bases, with 13 bases between the two germline ends. This CDR3 contains 14 residues.

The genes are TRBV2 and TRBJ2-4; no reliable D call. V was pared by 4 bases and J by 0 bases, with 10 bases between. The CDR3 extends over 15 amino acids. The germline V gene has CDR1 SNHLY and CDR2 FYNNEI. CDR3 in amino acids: CASSGQLLAKNIQYF. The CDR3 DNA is TGTGCCAGCAGTGGGCAGTTGCTAGCCAAAAACATTCAGTACTTC. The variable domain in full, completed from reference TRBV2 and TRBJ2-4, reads EPEVTQTPSHQVTQMGQEVILRCVPISNHLYFYWYRQILGQKVEFLVSFYNNEISEKSEIFDDQFSVERPDGSNFTLKIRSTKLEDSAMYFCASSGQLLAKNIQYFGAGTRLSVL.

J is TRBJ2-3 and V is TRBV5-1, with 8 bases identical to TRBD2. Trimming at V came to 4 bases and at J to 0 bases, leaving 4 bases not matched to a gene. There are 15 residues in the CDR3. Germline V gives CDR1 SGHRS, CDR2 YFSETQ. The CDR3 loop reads CASSIGGASTDTQYF. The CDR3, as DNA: TGCGCCAGCAGCATCGGGGGGGCCAGCACAGATACGCAGTATTTT.

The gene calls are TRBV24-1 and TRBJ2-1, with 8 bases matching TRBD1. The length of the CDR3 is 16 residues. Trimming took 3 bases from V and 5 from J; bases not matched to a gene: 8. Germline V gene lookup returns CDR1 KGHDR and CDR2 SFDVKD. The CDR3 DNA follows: TGTGCCACCAGTGATCCCGGACAGGGAAAGGACAATGAGCAGTTCTTC. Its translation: CATSDPGQGKDNEQFF.

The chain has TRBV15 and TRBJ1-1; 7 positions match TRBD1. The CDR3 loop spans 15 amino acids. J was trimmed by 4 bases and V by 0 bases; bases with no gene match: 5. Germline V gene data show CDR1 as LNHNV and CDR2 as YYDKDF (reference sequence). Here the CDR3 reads CATSRDPQGFTEAFF. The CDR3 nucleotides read TGTGCCACCAGCAGAGATCCACAGGGGTTCACTGAAGCTTTCTTT.

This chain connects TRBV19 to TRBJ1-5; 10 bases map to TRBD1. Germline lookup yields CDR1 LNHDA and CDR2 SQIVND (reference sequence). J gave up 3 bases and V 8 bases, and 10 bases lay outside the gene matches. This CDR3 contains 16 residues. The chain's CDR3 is CASHNSGTGANQPQHF. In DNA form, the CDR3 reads TGTGCCAGTCACAATTCTGGGACAGGGGCCAATCAGCCCCAGCATTTT.

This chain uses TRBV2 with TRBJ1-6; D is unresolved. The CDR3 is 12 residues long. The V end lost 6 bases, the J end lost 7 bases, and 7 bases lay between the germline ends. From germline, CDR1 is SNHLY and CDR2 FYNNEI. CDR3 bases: TGTGCCAGCAGACAGTCCAATTCACCCCTCCACTTT. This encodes CASRQSNSPLHF.

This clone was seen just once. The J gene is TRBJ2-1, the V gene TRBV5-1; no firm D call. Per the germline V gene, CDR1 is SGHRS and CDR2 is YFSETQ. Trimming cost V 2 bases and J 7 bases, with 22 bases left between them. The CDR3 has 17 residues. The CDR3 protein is CASSFVLQVVGRNEQFF. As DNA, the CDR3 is TGCGCCAGCAGCTTTGTGCTCCAGGTGGTTGGTCGGAATGAGCAGTTCTTC. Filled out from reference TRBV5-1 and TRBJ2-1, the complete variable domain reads KAGVTQTPRYLIKTRGQQVTLSCSPISGHRSVSWYQQTPGQGLQFLFEYFSETQRNKGNFPGRFSGRQFSNSRSEMNVSTLELGDSALYLCASSFVLQVVGRNEQFFGPGTRLTVL.

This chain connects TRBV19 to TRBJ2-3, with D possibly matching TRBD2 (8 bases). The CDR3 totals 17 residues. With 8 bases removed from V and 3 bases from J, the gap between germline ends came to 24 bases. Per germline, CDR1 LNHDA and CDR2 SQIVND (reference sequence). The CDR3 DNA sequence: TGTGCCAGTCGGGGGGGGAGGGGGCCGGGTTCGACAGATACGCAGTATTTT. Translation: CASRGGRGPGSTDTQYF.

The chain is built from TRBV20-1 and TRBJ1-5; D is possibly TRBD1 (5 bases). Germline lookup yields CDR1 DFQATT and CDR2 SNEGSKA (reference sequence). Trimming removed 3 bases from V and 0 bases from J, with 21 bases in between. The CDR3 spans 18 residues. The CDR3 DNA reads TGCAGTGCTAGTTCTCAGGGTTGGGGTGTGGGTAGCAATCAGCCCCAGCATTTT. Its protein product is CSASSQGWGVGSNQPQHF.

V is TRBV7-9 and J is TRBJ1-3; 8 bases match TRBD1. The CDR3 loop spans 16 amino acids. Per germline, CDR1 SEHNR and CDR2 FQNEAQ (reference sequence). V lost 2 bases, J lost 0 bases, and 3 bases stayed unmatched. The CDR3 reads CASSLQGALSGNTIYF. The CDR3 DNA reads TGTGCCAGCAGCTTACAGGGGGCCCTCTCTGGAAACACCATATATTTT.

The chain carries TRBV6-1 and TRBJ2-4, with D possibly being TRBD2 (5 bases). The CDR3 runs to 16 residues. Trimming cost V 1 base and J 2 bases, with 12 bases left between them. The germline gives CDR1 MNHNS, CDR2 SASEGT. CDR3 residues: CASSEVFEGSKNIQYF. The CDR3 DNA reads TGTGCCAGCAGTGAAGTCTTTGAGGGTTCCAAAAACATTCAGTACTTC.

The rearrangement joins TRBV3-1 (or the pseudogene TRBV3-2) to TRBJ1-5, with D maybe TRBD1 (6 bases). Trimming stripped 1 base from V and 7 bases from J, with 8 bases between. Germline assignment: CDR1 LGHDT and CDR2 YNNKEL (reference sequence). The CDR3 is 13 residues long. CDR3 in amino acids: CASSQGGRQPQHF. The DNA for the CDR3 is TGTGCCAGCAGCCAAGGGGGGCGACAGCCCCAGCATTTT.

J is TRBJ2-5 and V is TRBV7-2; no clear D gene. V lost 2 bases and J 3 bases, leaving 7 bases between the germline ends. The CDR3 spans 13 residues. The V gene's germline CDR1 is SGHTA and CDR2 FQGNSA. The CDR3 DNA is TGTGCCAGCAGCTTACGGTTGGAAGAGACCCAGTACTTC. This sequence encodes CASSLRLEETQYF. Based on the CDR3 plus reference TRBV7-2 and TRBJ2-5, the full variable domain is GAGVSQSPSNKVTEKGKDVELRCDPISGHTALYWYRQSLGQGLEFLIYFQGNSAPDKSGLPSDRFSAERTGGSVSTLTIQRTQQEDSAVYLCASSLRLEETQYFGPGTRLLVL.

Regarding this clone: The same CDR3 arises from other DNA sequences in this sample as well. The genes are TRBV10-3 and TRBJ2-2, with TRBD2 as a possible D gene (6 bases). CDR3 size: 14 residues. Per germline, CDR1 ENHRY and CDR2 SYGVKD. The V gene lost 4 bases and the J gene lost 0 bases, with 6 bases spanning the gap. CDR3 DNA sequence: TGTGCCATCAGTGGGGGGGCGAACACCGGGGAGCTGTTTTTT. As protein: CAISGGANTGELFF.

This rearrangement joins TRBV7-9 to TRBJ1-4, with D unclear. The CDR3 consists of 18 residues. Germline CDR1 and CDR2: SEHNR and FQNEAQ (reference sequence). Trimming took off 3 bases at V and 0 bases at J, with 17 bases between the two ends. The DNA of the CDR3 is TGTGCCAGCAGCTTTATTTGGCTTAGCCCTCCAACTAATGAAAAACTGTTTTTT. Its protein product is CASSFIWLSPPTNEKLFF.